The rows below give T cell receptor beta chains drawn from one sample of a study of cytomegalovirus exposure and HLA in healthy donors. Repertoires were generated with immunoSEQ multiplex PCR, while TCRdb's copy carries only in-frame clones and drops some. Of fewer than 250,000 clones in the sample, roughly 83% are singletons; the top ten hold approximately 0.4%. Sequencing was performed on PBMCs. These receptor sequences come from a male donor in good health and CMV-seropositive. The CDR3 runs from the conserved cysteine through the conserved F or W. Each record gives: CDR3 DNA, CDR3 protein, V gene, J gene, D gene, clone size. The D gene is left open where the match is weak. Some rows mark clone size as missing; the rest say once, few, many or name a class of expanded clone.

cdr3_nt: TGTGCCAGCAGCCCCCGGACAGGCTCGGGAAACACCATATATTTT; cdr3_aa: CASSPRTGSGNTIYF; v_call: TRBV7-2; j_call: TRBJ1-3; d_call: TRBD1; clone_size: .
cdr3_nt: TGTGCCAGCAGTCCCGCCTGGGACACGATCTCTGGGGCCAACGTCCTGACTTTC; cdr3_aa: CASSPAWDTISGANVLTF; v_call: TRBV27; j_call: TRBJ2-6; d_call: .; clone_size: .
cdr3_nt: TGTGCCAGCAGTCCATTCTCTGGAAACACCATATATTTT; cdr3_aa: CASSPFSGNTIYF; v_call: TRBV27; j_call: TRBJ1-3; d_call: .; clone_size: once
cdr3_nt: TGCGCCAGCAGCTCACAGGGGAACTCTGGAAACACCATATATTTT; cdr3_aa: CASSSQGNSGNTIYF; v_call: TRBV5-1; j_call: TRBJ1-3; d_call: TRBD1; clone_size: .
cdr3_nt: TGTGCCAGCAGCCGGGGGACCGACCCCTACGAGCAGTACTTC; cdr3_aa: CASSRGTDPYEQYF; v_call: TRBV7-3; j_call: TRBJ2-7; d_call: .; clone_size: .
cdr3_nt: TGTGCCAGCAGCTTAGCACGGGGGACTTCTTACGGAGTGTACTTC; cdr3_aa: CASSLARGTSYGVYF; v_call: TRBV7-6; j_call: TRBJ2-7; d_call: .; clone_size: .
cdr3_nt: TGTGCCAGCAGTGAACAGGCCTTGGATGGCTACACCTTC; cdr3_aa: CASSEQALDGYTF; v_call: TRBV6-1; j_call: TRBJ1-2; d_call: .; clone_size: .
cdr3_nt: TGTGCCAGCAGGCCACCTAGGAATGAGCAGTTCTTC; cdr3_aa: CASRPPRNEQFF; v_call: TRBV7-9; j_call: TRBJ2-1; d_call: .; clone_size: .
cdr3_nt: TGTGCCAGCAGCCGCGGAGGTCGGGAGACCCAGTACTTC; cdr3_aa: CASSRGGRETQYF; v_call: TRBV5-4; j_call: TRBJ2-5; d_call: .; clone_size: .
cdr3_nt: TGTGCCAGCAGCCAAGTGACTAGCGGGGGAAATCAAGAGACCCAGTACTTC; cdr3_aa: CASSQVTSGGNQETQYF; v_call: TRBV4-2; j_call: TRBJ2-5; d_call: TRBD2; clone_size: few
cdr3_nt: TGTGCCAGCACCCGGGGCTACCAGGGGGAGACCCAGTACTTC; cdr3_aa: CASTRGYQGETQYF; v_call: TRBV6-5; j_call: TRBJ2-5; d_call: .; clone_size: .
cdr3_nt: TGTGCCAGCAGTCTCGAGGGGCAGTACTTC; cdr3_aa: CASSLEGQYF; v_call: TRBV2; j_call: TRBJ2-7; d_call: .; clone_size: few
cdr3_nt: TGTGCCAGCAGCCAACTAGCGCTCGAGCAGTACTTC; cdr3_aa: CASSQLALEQYF; v_call: TRBV7-2; j_call: TRBJ2-7; d_call: TRBD2; clone_size: .
cdr3_nt: TGTGCCAGCAGGGAGTCTGGGGCCAACGTCCTGACTTTC; cdr3_aa: CASRESGANVLTF; v_call: TRBV28; j_call: TRBJ2-6; d_call: .; clone_size: .
cdr3_nt: TGTGCCAGCACCAAAGAGGCCGCAACTAATGAAAAACTGTTTTTT; cdr3_aa: CASTKEAATNEKLFF; v_call: TRBV4-2; j_call: TRBJ1-4; d_call: .; clone_size: .
cdr3_nt: TGCAGTGCCGTAAGACTAGGTGAGCAGTTCTTC; cdr3_aa: CSAVRLGEQFF; v_call: TRBV20-1; j_call: TRBJ2-1; d_call: .; clone_size: once
cdr3_nt: TGTGCCAGCAAGGGAGTGTCCTACAATGAGCAGTTCTTC; cdr3_aa: CASKGVSYNEQFF; v_call: TRBV6-6; j_call: TRBJ2-1; d_call: .; clone_size: .
cdr3_nt: TGTGCCAGCAGTTCAATGGAGGGCCGGAACACTGAAGCTTTCTTT; cdr3_aa: CASSSMEGRNTEAFF; v_call: TRBV6-5; j_call: TRBJ1-1; d_call: .; clone_size: .
cdr3_nt: TGTTCCAGCAGCTTAACACCGGGACAGGGAAGGGAGCAGTTCTTC; cdr3_aa: CSSSLTPGQGREQFF; v_call: TRBV7-3; j_call: TRBJ2-1; d_call: TRBD1; clone_size: .
cdr3_nt: TGTGCCAGCAGCCGTGGACAGGGCCTCGATATAGATACGCAGTATTTT; cdr3_aa: CASSRGQGLDIDTQYF; v_call: TRBV11-3; j_call: TRBJ2-3; d_call: TRBD1; clone_size: .
cdr3_nt: TGTGCCAGCAGCTTACTAGCGGGGGGCTACAATGAGCAGTTCTTC; cdr3_aa: CASSLLAGGYNEQFF; v_call: TRBV7-3; j_call: TRBJ2-1; d_call: TRBD2; clone_size: .
cdr3_nt: TGTGCCAGCAGTTTGTCCGGGACTGTCTCCTACAATGAGCAGTTCTTC; cdr3_aa: CASSLSGTVSYNEQFF; v_call: TRBV27; j_call: TRBJ2-1; d_call: .; clone_size: .
cdr3_nt: TGTGCCAGCAGCGTCCCCCCGGGACAGGTACGCAATGAGCAGTTCTTC; cdr3_aa: CASSVPPGQVRNEQFF; v_call: TRBV7-2; j_call: TRBJ2-1; d_call: TRBD1; clone_size: .
cdr3_nt: TGTGCCTGCCCACAGGGGCCAACTGAAGCTTTCTTT; cdr3_aa: CACPQGPTEAFF; v_call: TRBV30; j_call: TRBJ1-1; d_call: TRBD1; clone_size: .
cdr3_nt: TGTGCCAGCAGTTACGAGGGGGCTGATATCACTGAAGCTTTCTTT; cdr3_aa: CASSYEGADITEAFF; v_call: TRBV6-5; j_call: TRBJ1-1; d_call: TRBD1; clone_size: .
cdr3_nt: TGCGCCAGCAGCTATTGGGGGGGCGATGAGCAGTTCTTC; cdr3_aa: CASSYWGGDEQFF; v_call: TRBV5-1; j_call: TRBJ2-1; d_call: .; clone_size: .
cdr3_nt: TGTGCCAGCAGCCAGGTAGGGGGTAGCGAGCAGTACTTC; cdr3_aa: CASSQVGGSEQYF; v_call: TRBV7-2; j_call: TRBJ2-7; d_call: .; clone_size: .
cdr3_nt: TGTGCCACGGGACAGGGGGAAACTGGGGCCAACGTCCTGACTTTC; cdr3_aa: CATGQGETGANVLTF; v_call: TRBV9; j_call: TRBJ2-6; d_call: TRBD1; clone_size: .
cdr3_nt: TGTGCCAGCAGCTTAAGAAGGGACTTTCCCGGGGAGCTGTTTTTT; cdr3_aa: CASSLRRDFPGELFF; v_call: TRBV7-2; j_call: TRBJ2-2; d_call: .; clone_size: .